Given below is one T cell receptor (beta chain) in context. Germline V gene lookup returns CDR1 SGHTA and CDR2 FQGNSA. With V trimmed by 1 base and J by 3 bases, 2 bases remained unmatched. The CDR3 spans 14 residues. Treatment reported: around 19 received Ad26.COV2.S at low or high dose, single or two shots; 5 received placebo; per-sample allocation not given. The investigators took samples on day 63 after the first vaccine or placebo injection. The sample came from a Boston adult aged 18-55 years. TCRdb keeps only in-frame clones here, not all; method: immunoSEQ multiplex PCR. The repertoire consists of around 300,000 clones, with around 90% occurring once and the leading ten covering around 5.5%. These data come from a study of Ad26.COV2.S vaccination and SARS-CoV-2 variants. Turning to the study itself: Intramuscular Ad26.COV2.S doses were given once or twice, 56 days apart.

This clonotype was obtained from a person aged 18-60 years who received the Ad26.COV2.S COVID-19 vaccine or a placebo. This sequence joins TRBV7-2 and TRBJ2-7, with 8 bases matching TRBD2. The sequences come from peripheral blood, collected in a trial of Ad26.COV2.S vaccine versus placebo. Written as DNA, the CDR3 is TGTGCCAGCAGCTTAGTCAGCGGGGGCTACGAGCAGTACTTC. This sequence encodes CASSLVSGGYEQYF.